A single TCR beta chain is shown here with its context. The sample comes from a study of technical replicates of blood from a handful of donors. Sequencing was performed with immunoSEQ multiplex PCR; in TCRdb, only in-frame clones are kept and a portion is missing. The sample includes roughly 79,000 clones, 75% to 90% of them seen just once. This CDR3 is 14 amino acids long. Germline V gene lookup returns CDR1 SQVTM and CDR2 ANQGSEA. The germline V and J ends were trimmed by 6 bases and 2 bases, with 17 bases remaining between them. The chain carries TRBV29-1 and TRBJ2-7; tentatively, D is TRBD1 (5 bases). The origin of this receptor is a human donor in good health. Some clones in this sample may be carry-over from other donors' samples. Sequenced sample: PBMCs. The CDR3 nucleotides are TGCAGCGTGGTCCAAGGGGTTGCCCCCTACGAGCAGTACTTC. Amino acids: CSVVQGVAPYEQYF.